This entry lists 30 T cell receptor beta chains sequenced from one sample in a study of response to subunit inactivated influenza vaccine. TCRdb recomputed calls from the RT-PCR reads with MiXCR, one row per CDR3 protein. In the table there are more than 150,000 distinct CDR3 sequences, about 10% of which are singletons. The sequences come from non-naive T cells sorted from PBMCs, collected on the day of vaccination. The source is a man between 45 and 60 years old who received an inactivated influenza vaccine.

This clonotype came up a few times. This rearrangement joins TRBV20-1 to TRBJ1-5; possibly TRBD1 for D (5 bases). Trimming stripped 0 bases from V and 7 bases from J, with 19 bases between. The CDR3 totals 16 residues. The V gene's germline CDR1 is DFQATT and CDR2 SNEGSKA (reference sequence). The CDR3 DNA is TGCAGTGCTAGAGATGTTTCGGGAAGGGGCCAACAGCCCCAGCATTTT. Encoded protein: CSARDVSGRGQQPQHF.

The CDR3 protein is CSVEPVAGGPTQYF. CDR3 DNA sequence: TGCAGCGTTGAACCTGTAGCGGGGGGGCCTACGCAGTATTTT. The V call is TRBV29-1, the J call TRBJ2-3, with 11 bases matching TRBD2. The CDR3 totals 14 residues. With 2 bases clipped from V and 8 bases from J, the junction kept 6 bases outside the gene matches. The germline V gene has CDR1 SQVTM and CDR2 ANQGSEA.

This clonotype appeared a few times. J is TRBJ2-5 and V is TRBV6-1, with TRBD2 as a possible D gene (5 bases). This CDR3 is built from 15 residues. Germline CDR1 MNHNS, CDR2 SASEGT. V was cut by 8 bases and J by 5 bases, with 21 bases left in between. CDR3 nucleotides: TGTGCCAGCCAGCGCCAGTTCCGGGGTGGGGAGACCCAGTACTTC. This codes for CASQRQFRGGETQYF.

This clonotype was recorded a few times. J is TRBJ2-1 and V is TRBV7-2, with 10 bases matching TRBD1. J lost 5 bases, V lost 5 bases, and 6 bases had no gene match. Germline lookup yields CDR1 SGHTA and CDR2 FQGNSA. The CDR3 sequence is 15 residues long. Written as DNA, the CDR3 is TGTGCCAGCAGCCCGGACAGGGGGAACCACAATGAGCAGTTCTTC. It encodes CASSPDRGNHNEQFF. The full variable domain, rest sourced from reference TRBV7-2 and TRBJ2-1, is GAGVSQSPSNKVTEKGKDVELRCDPISGHTALYWYRQSLGQGLEFLIYFQGNSAPDKSGLPSDRFSAERTGGSVSTLTIQRTQQEDSAVYLCASSPDRGNHNEQFFGPGTRLTVL.

The J gene is TRBJ1-4, the V gene TRBV5-1, with D unresolved. The CDR3 is 14 residues long. V was cut by 5 bases and J by 0 bases, with 8 bases left in between. Germline CDR1 SGHRS, CDR2 YFSETQ. CDR3 residues: CASRALATNEKLFF. The CDR3 region has the DNA TGCGCCAGCAGAGCCCTAGCAACTAATGAAAAACTGTTTTTT.

The chain joins TRBV9 to TRBJ2-7; no reliable D call. V lost 0 bases and J 7 bases, leaving 17 bases between the germline ends. Germline V gene data show CDR1 as SGDLS and CDR2 as YYNGEE. This CDR3 comprises 15 residues. Here the CDR3 reads CASSVGFGPVGEQYF. The CDR3 nucleotides are TGTGCCAGCAGCGTAGGTTTTGGACCCGTCGGAGAGCAGTACTTC.

This clonotype showed up many times. The chain combines TRBV4-3 with TRBJ2-1; D possibly corresponds to TRBD2 (6 bases). The V end was cut by 0 bases, the J end by 4 bases, with 16 bases between. The CDR3 length is 17 residues. Per the germline V gene, CDR1 is LGHNA and CDR2 is YSLEER. DNA of the CDR3: TGCGCCAGCAGCCAAGATGCTACGCCCCGGGAGTACAATGAGCAGTTCTTC. It specifies CASSQDATPREYNEQFF.

The chain is built from TRBV28 and TRBJ2-4; 9 bases line up with TRBD2. Looked up from germline, CDR1 is MDHEN and CDR2 is SYDVKM. This CDR3 has 16 residues. J lost 1 base, V lost 6 bases, and 7 bases had no gene match. In nucleotides, the CDR3 is TGTGCCAGCAGCATTCCTAGCGGGAAGGCCAAAAACATTCAGTACTTC. It yields the protein CASSIPSGKAKNIQYF.

This clonotype has ten or more counts. The chain links TRBV12-3 or TRBV12-4 to TRBJ1-1, with 8 bases identical to TRBD1. The CDR3 sequence is 15 residues long. V shed 3 bases and J 1 base; nucleotides not matched to a gene: 4. CDR3 sequence reads: CASSFSGTGNTEAFF. CDR3 coding DNA: TGTGCCAGCAGTTTCTCCGGGACAGGGAACACTGAAGCTTTCTTT.

This clonotype was detected many times. The chain has TRBV29-1 and TRBJ1-1, with TRBD1 matching 7 bases. The CDR3 has 12 amino acids. Germline CDR1 is SQVTM and CDR2 is ANQGSEA. V shed 2 bases, J shed 10 bases, and the junction held 7 bases outside the gene matches. CDR3 DNA sequence: TGCAGCGTTGAATTAGGGGGCACTAGAGCTTTCTTT. Protein sequence: CSVELGGTRAFF.

This clonotype was seen only a few times. The genes are TRBV5-1 and TRBJ2-3; D remains unclear. CDR1 is SGHRS, CDR2 YFSETQ, per germline. V lost 5 bases and J lost 6, with 13 bases in between. There are 13 residues in the CDR3. The CDR3 sequence: CASRHLARDTQYF. CDR3 DNA sequence: TGCGCCAGCAGACACCTCGCAAGGGATACGCAGTATTTT.

This clonotype was observed at least ten times. This chain joins TRBV4-3 and TRBJ1-1; unclear D gene. V lost 3 bases and J 0 bases, leaving 20 bases between the germline ends. The germline gives CDR1 LGHNA, CDR2 YSLEER. This CDR3 is 18 amino acids long. The CDR3, as DNA: TGCGCCAGCAGCCACCGATGGGGTAAAGCGGCCGTGAACACTGAAGCTTTCTTT. Residues: CASSHRWGKAAVNTEAFF.

The rearrangement joins TRBV5-6 to TRBJ1-3; 7 bases are a match to TRBD1. CDR1 is SGHDT and CDR2 is YYEEEE in the germline V gene. Unmatched junction bases numbered 4, after V lost 4 bases and J lost 0 bases. The CDR3 consists of 15 residues. CDR3 DNA sequence: TGTGCCAGCAGCGAAGGGACAGTCTCTGGAAACACCATATATTTT. It is translated as CASSEGTVSGNTIYF.

The chain couples TRBV6-5 to TRBJ2-2; no definite D call. This CDR3 spans 16 amino acids. Germline values: CDR1 MNHEY, CDR2 SVGAGI. Trimming left V 2 bases short and J 2 bases short, with 12 bases between. The chain's CDR3 is CASSYMASYNTGELFF. Written as DNA, the CDR3 is TGTGCCAGCAGTTACATGGCCAGCTATAACACCGGGGAGCTGTTTTTT.

This clonotype appeared a few times. The chain uses TRBV20-1 and TRBJ2-7; 9 nucleotides agree with TRBD1. V was clipped by 3 bases and J by 6 bases; unmatched bases: 9. In germline, CDR1 is DFQATT, CDR2 SNEGSKA (reference sequence). The CDR3 length is 14 residues. CDR3 sequence: CSAREGTGLGEQYF. CDR3 in DNA: TGCAGTGCTAGGGAGGGGACAGGGCTGGGCGAGCAGTACTTC.

This clonotype was observed at least ten times. The V call is TRBV5-1, the J call TRBJ1-1, with D possibly being TRBD1 (5 bases). Germline V gene sequence: CDR1 SGHRS, CDR2 YFSETQ. Trimming left V 4 bases short and J 4 bases short, with 17 bases between. This CDR3 has 15 residues. The CDR3 DNA reads TGCGCCAGCAGCGCCACCGGAGGGGTGGCCACTGAAGCTTTCTTT. It is translated as CASSATGGVATEAFF.

This clonotype occurred many times. The V and J genes are TRBV4-3 and TRBJ2-5, with 10 bases identical to TRBD1. V shed 5 bases, J shed 5 bases, and the junction held 8 bases outside the gene matches. This CDR3 has 15 residues. The germline gives CDR1 LGHNA, CDR2 YSLEER. The CDR3 region is CASSTDRGLRETQYF. CDR3 bases: TGCGCCAGCAGCACAGACAGGGGGCTGAGGGAGACCCAGTACTTC.

This clonotype turned up a few times. The chain combines TRBV18 with TRBJ1-2, with a weak D call TRBD1 (5 bases). The CDR3 consists of 14 residues. CDR1 is KGHSH and CDR2 is LQKENI in the germline V gene. V was trimmed by 3 bases and J by 2 bases, leaving 10 bases between them. CDR3 nucleotides: TGTGCCAGCTCACCCTTAGACAGAAACTATGGCTACACCTTC. Translated, it gives CASSPLDRNYGYTF.

This clonotype appeared many times. The gene calls are TRBV5-4 and TRBJ2-3, with 8 bases matching TRBD1. CDR1 is SGHNT, CDR2 YYREEE, per germline (reference sequence). The CDR3 contains 13 residues. Trimming at V came to 9 bases and at J to 1 base, leaving 4 bases not matched to a gene. The CDR3: CATRGQGTDTQYF. In nucleotides, the CDR3 is TGTGCCACCAGGGGGCAAGGCACAGATACGCAGTATTTT.

This clonotype was detected only a few times. The chain carries TRBV28 and TRBJ1-5; the match to TRBD1 covers 8 bases. The V segment lost 6 bases and the J segment 1 base; nucleotides outside the gene matches: 5. The germline V gene encodes CDR1 MDHEN and CDR2 SYDVKM. The CDR3 consists of 15 residues. CDR3 sequence (DNA): TGTGCCAGCAGCAACAGGGGGAGCAGCAATCAGCCCCAGCATTTT. Protein product: CASSNRGSSNQPQHF.

Remarks on this clonotype: A much more abundant neighbour one base away suggests this may be a read error. The chain links TRBV29-1 to TRBJ2-1; D might be TRBD2 (6 bases). The CDR3 is made up of 13 amino acids. Germline CDR1 is SQVTM and CDR2 is ANQGSEA. Trimming took off 7 bases at V and 7 bases at J, with 17 bases between the two ends. CDR3 residues: CSAERAPGNEQFF. CDR3 coding DNA: TGCAGCGCTGAGCGGGCGCCGGGTAATGAGCAGTTCTTC.

The chain recombines TRBV10-3 with TRBJ1-2; the D gene is possibly TRBD1 (6 bases). CDR1 and CDR2 (germline): ENHRY, SYGVKD. The CDR3 totals 12 residues. Trimming stripped 2 bases from V and 6 bases from J, with 7 bases between. CDR3 in amino acids: CAISENRDGYTF. In nucleotides, the CDR3 is TGTGCCATCAGTGAGAACAGGGATGGCTACACCTTC.

The CDR3 loop is CASSSGQPPSYEQYF. CDR3 coding DNA: TGCGCCAGCAGCTCAGGACAGCCACCCTCCTACGAGCAGTACTTC. The rearrangement uses TRBV5-1 and TRBJ2-7; a weak D match, TRBD1 (6 bases). This CDR3 has 15 amino acids. Between the trimmed V and J ends, which lost 3 bases and 0 bases, there was a span of 13 bases. Per the germline V gene, CDR1 is SGHRS and CDR2 is YFSETQ.

The chain is built from TRBV14 and TRBJ1-1; 7 positions match TRBD1. Germline V gene lookup returns CDR1 SGHDN and CDR2 FVKESK. V lost 3 bases, J lost 0 bases, and 4 bases stayed unmatched. This CDR3 contains 15 residues. CDR3 coding DNA: TGTGCCAGCAGCCAGCTGGGACAGATGAACACTGAAGCTTTCTTT. The encoded protein is CASSQLGQMNTEAFF.

The chain has TRBV12-3 or TRBV12-4 and TRBJ2-1; no clear D gene. This CDR3 region has 9 residues. V dropped 3 bases and J dropped 15 bases, with 6 bases sitting between them. CDR3 bases: TGTGCCAGCAGTTTCCCTCTGTTCTTC. Translating it yields CASSFPLFF.

At least ten counts were recorded for this clonotype. J is TRBJ2-7 and V is TRBV7-9; D is possibly TRBD2 (6 bases). Trimming left V 5 bases short and J 7 bases short, with 15 bases between. Germline CDR1 is SEHNR and CDR2 is FQNEAQ (reference sequence). There are 13 residues in the CDR3. DNA of the CDR3: TGTGCCAGCAGCATAATGGGGACTGGGGAGCAGTACTTC. Amino acids: CASSIMGTGEQYF.

V gene TRBV20-1 combines with J gene TRBJ2-1, with D possibly matching TRBD2 (6 bases). CDR3 length equals 12 residues. Germline loops: CDR1 DFQATT, CDR2 SNEGSKA (reference sequence). V was shortened by 8 bases and J by 6 bases, with 14 bases between the two germline ends. This chain's CDR3 is CSCDGTRNEQFF. The CDR3 coding sequence is TGCAGTTGTGACGGGACTCGCAATGAGCAGTTCTTC.

This clonotype was seen many times. CDR3 region: CASSLALRTSGTGELFF. The DNA of the CDR3 is TGCGCCAGCAGCTTGGCACTCCGGACTAGCGGAACCGGGGAGCTGTTTTTT. The genes are TRBV5-1 and TRBJ2-2; 10 nucleotides agree with TRBD2. CDR1 is SGHRS, CDR2 YFSETQ, per germline. V was clipped by 0 bases and J by 5 bases; unmatched bases: 7. The CDR3 runs to 17 residues.

This chain joins TRBV7-9 and TRBJ1-1; the D is unclear. CDR3 size: 14 residues. Per the germline V gene, CDR1 is SEHNR and CDR2 is FQNEAQ (reference sequence). Trimming removed 7 bases from V and 1 base from J, with 13 bases in between. The CDR3 coding sequence is TGTGCCAGCACCCGGGGTTCAGGGAACACTGAAGCTTTCTTT. Translation: CASTRGSGNTEAFF.

This clonotype was observed a handful of times. The chain links TRBV7-9 to TRBJ2-5; 11 bases fit TRBD1. The CDR3 covers 15 residues. The J segment lost 2 bases and the V segment lost 3 bases, leaving 2 bases of the junction unmatched. CDR1 SEHNR and CDR2 FQNEAQ come from the germline V gene (reference sequence). Here the CDR3 DNA reads TGTGCCAGCAGCTTCGGACAGGGGGCACAAGAGACCCAGTACTTC. This encodes CASSFGQGAQETQYF.